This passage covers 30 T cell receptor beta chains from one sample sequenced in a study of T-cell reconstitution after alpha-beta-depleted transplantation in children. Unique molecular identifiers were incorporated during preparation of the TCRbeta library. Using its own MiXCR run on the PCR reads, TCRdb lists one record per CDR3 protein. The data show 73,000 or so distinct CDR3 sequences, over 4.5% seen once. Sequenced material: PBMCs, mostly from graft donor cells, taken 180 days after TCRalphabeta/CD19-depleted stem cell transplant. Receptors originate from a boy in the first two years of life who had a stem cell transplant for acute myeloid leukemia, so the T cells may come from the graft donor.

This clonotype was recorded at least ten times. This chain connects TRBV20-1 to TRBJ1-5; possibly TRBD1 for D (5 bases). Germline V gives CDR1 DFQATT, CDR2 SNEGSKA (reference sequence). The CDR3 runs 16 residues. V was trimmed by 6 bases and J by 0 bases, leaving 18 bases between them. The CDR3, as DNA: TGCAGTGCCAAAGAGCTTAGGGGTTTTAGCAATCAGCCCCAGCATTTT. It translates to CSAKELRGFSNQPQHF.

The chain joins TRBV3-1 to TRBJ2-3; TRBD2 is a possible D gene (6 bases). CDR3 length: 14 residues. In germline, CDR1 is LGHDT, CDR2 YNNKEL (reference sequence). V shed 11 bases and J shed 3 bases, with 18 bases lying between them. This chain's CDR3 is CACCPGTHTDTQYF. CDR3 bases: TGTGCCTGCTGCCCCGGGACTCATACAGATACGCAGTATTTT.

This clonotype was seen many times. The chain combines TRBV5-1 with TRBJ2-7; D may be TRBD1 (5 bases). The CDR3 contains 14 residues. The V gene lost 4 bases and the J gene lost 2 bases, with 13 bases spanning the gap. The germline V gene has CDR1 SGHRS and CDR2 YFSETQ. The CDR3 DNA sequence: TGCGCCAGCAGCGTCCCACAGGACCCCTACGAGCAGTACGTC. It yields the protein CASSVPQDPYEQYV.

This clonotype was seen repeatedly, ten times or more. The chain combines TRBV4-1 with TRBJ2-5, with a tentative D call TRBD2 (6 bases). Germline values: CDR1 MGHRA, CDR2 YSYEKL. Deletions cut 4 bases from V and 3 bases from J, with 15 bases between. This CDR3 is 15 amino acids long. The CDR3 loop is CASSRAGTSKETQYF. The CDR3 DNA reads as TGCGCCAGCAGCCGCGCCGGGACTTCTAAAGAGACCCAGTACTTC.

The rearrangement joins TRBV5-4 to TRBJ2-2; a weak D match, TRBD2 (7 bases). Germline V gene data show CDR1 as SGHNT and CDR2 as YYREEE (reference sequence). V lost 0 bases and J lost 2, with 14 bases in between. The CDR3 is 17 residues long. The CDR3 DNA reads TGTGCCAGCAGCTTGGGCGGGGGCTTCCTTAACACCGGGGAGCTGTTTTTT. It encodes CASSLGGGFLNTGELFF.

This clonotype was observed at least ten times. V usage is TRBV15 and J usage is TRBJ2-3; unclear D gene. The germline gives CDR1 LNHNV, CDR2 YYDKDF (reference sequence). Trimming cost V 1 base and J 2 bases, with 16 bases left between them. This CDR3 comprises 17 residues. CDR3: CATSRGGRPAYTDTQYF. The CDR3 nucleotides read TGTGCCACCAGCAGAGGGGGTCGGCCTGCCTACACAGATACGCAGTATTTT.

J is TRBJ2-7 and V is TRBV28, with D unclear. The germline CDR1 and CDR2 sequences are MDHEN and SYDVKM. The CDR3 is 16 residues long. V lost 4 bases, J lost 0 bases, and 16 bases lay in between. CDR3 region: CASSSVGQVSSYEQYV. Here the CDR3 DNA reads TGTGCCAGCAGTTCAGTCGGTCAGGTTAGCTCCTACGAGCAGTACGTC.

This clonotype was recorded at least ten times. CDR3 nucleotide sequence: TGTGCCAGCAGTTACTCGAAAGAGACCCAGTACTTC. Translation gives CASSYSKETQYF. V gene TRBV6-5 combines with J gene TRBJ2-5; D is unresolved. The V end lost 0 bases, the J end lost 3 bases, and 2 bases lay between the germline ends. The germline V gene has CDR1 MNHEY and CDR2 SVGAGI. The CDR3 totals 12 residues.

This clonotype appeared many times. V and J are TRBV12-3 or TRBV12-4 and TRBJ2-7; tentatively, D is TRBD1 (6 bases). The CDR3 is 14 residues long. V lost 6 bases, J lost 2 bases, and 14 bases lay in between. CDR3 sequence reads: CASSSGTPPYEQYF. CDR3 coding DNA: TGTGCCAGCAGCTCCGGGACACCTCCCTACGAGCAGTACTTC.

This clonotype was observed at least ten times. The CDR3 DNA sequence: TGCAGTGCTACCTTTGAAAAGGGATTAGCGGGGTTGGAAAACATTCAGTACTTC. Protein: CSATFEKGLAGLENIQYF. This chain uses TRBV20-1 with TRBJ2-4; 8 positions match TRBD2. Germline CDR1 DFQATT, CDR2 SNEGSKA (reference sequence). Germline trimming cut 4 bases from V and 5 bases from J; bases unmatched to any gene: 19. The CDR3 extends over 18 amino acids.

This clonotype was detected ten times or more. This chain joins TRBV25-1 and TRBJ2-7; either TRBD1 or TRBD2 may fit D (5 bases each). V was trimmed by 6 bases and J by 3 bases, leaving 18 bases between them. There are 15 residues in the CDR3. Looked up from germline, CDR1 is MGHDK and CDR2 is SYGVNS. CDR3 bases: TGTGCCAGCAGACCCGACAGTTCGCGGGTCTACGAGCAGTACTTC. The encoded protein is CASRPDSSRVYEQYF.

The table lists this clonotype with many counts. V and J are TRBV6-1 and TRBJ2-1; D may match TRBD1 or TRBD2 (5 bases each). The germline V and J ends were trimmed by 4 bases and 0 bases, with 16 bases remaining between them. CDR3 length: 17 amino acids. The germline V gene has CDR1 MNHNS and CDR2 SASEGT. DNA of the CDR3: TGTGCCAGCAGTGCGTCGCAGGGACCCCTCTCCTACAATGAGCAGTTCTTC. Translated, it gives CASSASQGPLSYNEQFF.

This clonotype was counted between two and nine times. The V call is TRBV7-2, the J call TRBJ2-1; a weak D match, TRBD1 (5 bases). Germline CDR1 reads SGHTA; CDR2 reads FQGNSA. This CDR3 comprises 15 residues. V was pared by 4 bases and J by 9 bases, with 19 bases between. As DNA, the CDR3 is TGTGCCAGCAGCTCACTCACCTCAGGGAAGGGTGAGCAGTTCTTC. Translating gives CASSSLTSGKGEQFF.

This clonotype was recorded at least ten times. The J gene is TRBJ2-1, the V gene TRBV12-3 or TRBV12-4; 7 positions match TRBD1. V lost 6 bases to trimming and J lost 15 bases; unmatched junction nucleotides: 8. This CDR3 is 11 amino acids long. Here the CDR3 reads CASRSPQGTFF. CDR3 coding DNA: TGTGCCAGCAGGTCCCCACAGGGGACGTTCTTC.

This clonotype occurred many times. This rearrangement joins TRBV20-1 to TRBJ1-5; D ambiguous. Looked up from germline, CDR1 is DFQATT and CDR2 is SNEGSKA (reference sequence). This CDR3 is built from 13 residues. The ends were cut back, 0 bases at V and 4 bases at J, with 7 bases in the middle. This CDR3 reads CSARDGRNQPQHF. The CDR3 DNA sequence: TGCAGTGCTAGAGACGGGCGAAATCAGCCCCAGCATTTT.

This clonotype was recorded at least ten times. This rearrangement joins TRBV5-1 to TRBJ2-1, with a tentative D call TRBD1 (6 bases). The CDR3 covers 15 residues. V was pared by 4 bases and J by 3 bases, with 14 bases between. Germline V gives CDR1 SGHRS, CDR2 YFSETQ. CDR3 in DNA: TGCGCCAGCAGCCAAACAGGGTGGGTCTACAATGAGCAGTTCTTC. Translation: CASSQTGWVYNEQFF.

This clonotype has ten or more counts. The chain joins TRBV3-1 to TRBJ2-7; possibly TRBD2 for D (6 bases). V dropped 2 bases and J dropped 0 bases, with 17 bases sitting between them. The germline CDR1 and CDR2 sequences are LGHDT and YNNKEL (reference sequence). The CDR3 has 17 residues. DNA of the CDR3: TGTGCCAGCAGCCAACGTATTTCCGGGGGACCCTCCTACGAGCAGTACTTC. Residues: CASSQRISGGPSYEQYF.

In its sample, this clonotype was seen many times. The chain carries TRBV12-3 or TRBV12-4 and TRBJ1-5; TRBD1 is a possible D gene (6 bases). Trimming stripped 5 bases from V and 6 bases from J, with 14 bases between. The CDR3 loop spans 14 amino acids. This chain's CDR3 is CASSRGGAIQPQHF. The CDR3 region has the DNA TGTGCCAGCAGTCGAGGGGGGGCGATTCAGCCCCAGCATTTT.

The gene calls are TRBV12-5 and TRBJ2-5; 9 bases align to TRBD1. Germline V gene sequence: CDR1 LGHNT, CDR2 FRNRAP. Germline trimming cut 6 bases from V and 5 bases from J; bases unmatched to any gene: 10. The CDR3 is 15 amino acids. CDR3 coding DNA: TGTGCTAGTGGCCCGGGGACAGGGACTACGGAGACCCAGTACTTC. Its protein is CASGPGTGTTETQYF.

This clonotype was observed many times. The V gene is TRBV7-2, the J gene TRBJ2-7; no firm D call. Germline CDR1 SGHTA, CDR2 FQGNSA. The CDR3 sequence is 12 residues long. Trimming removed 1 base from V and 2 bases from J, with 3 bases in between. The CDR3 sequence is CASSLVTYEQYF. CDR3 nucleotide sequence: TGTGCCAGCAGCTTAGTAACCTACGAGCAGTACTTC.

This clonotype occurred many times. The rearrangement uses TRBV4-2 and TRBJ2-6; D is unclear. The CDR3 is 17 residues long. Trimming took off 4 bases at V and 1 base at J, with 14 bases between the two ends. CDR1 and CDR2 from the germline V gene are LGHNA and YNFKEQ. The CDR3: CASSLRVPSSGANVLTF. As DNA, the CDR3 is TGTGCCAGCAGCCTCCGGGTCCCCTCTTCTGGGGCCAACGTCCTGACTTTC.

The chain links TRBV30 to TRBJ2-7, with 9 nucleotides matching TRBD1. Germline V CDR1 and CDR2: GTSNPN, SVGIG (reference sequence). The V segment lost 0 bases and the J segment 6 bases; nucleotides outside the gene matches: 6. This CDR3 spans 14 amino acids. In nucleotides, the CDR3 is TGTGCCTGGAGTGTACCCCGACAGGGGGTCGAGCAGTACTTC. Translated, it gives CAWSVPRQGVEQYF.

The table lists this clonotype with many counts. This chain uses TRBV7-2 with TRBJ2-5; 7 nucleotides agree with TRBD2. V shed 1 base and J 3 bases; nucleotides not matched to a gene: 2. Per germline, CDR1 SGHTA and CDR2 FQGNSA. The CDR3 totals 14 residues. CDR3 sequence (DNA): TGTGCCAGCAGCTTAGGCCTAGCGGAAGAGACCCAGTACTTC. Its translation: CASSLGLAEETQYF. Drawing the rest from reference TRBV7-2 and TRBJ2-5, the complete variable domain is GAGVSQSPSNKVTEKGKDVELRCDPISGHTALYWYRQSLGQGLEFLIYFQGNSAPDKSGLPSDRFSAERTGGSVSTLTIQRTQQEDSAVYLCASSLGLAEETQYFGPGTRLLVL.

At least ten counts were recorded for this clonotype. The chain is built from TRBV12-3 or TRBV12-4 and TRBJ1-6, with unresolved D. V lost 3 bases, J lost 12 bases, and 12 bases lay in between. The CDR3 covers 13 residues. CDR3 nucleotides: TGTGCCAGCAGTTTTCGCCTTCACAGACCCCTCCACTTT. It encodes CASSFRLHRPLHF.

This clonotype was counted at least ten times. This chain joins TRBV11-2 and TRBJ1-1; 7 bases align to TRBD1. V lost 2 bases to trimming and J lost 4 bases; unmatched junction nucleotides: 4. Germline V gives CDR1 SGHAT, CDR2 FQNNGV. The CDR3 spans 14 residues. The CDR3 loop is CASSLTTGVTEAFF. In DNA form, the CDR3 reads TGTGCCAGCAGCTTAACTACAGGGGTCACTGAAGCTTTCTTT.

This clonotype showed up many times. The CDR3 here is CASSLDRFGELFF. The DNA of the CDR3 is TGCGCCAGCAGCCTCGACAGGTTCGGGGAGCTGTTTTTT. The V gene is TRBV4-3, the J gene TRBJ2-2; D perhaps matches TRBD1 (6 bases). Germline V gene sequence: CDR1 LGHNA, CDR2 YSLEER. V dropped 4 bases and J dropped 7 bases, with 10 bases sitting between them. This CDR3 comprises 13 residues.

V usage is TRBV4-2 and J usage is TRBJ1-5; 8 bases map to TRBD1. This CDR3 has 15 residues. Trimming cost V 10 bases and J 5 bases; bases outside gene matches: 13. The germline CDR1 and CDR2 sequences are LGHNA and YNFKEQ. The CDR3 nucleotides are TGTGCCATCAACCCCCAGGACAGGGCGGATCAGCCCCAGCATTTT. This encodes CAINPQDRADQPQHF.

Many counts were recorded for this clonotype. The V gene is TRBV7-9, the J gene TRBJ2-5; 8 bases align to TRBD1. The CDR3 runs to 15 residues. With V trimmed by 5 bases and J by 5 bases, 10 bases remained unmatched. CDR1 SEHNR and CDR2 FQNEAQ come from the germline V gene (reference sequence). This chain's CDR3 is CASSGSSGGKETQYF. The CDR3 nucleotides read TGTGCCAGCAGCGGGAGTTCAGGGGGCAAGGAGACCCAGTACTTC.

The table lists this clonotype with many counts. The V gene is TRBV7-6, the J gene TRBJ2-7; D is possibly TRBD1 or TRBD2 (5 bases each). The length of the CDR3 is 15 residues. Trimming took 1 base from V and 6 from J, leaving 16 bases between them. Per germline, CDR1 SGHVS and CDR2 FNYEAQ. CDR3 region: CASSLGPGPTSEQYV. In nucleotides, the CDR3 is TGTGCCAGCAGCTTAGGGCCGGGGCCTACGAGCGAGCAGTACGTC.

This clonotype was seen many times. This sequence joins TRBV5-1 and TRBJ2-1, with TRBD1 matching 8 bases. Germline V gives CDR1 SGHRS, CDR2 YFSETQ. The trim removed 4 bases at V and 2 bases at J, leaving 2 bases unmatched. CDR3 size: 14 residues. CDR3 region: CASSLGQAYNEQFF. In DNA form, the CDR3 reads TGCGCCAGCAGCCTGGGACAGGCCTACAATGAGCAGTTCTTC.